This T cell receptor (beta chain) appears in the sequencing data of a study of blood T cells in healthy people across ages. Findings and caveats of the study: Naive and antigen-experienced cells could not be conclusively compared, given unsorted PBMCs. Underestimates were what the diversity estimates from one million T cells were considered to be.

Germline CDR1 reads DFQATT; CDR2 reads SNEGSKA (reference sequence). This CDR3 has 16 amino acids. Trimming removed 0 bases at V and 4 bases at J, with 17 bases between. PCR was performed a second time for roughly 7 to 11 cycles using a sample-barcoded 5' primer and a J-beta primer mix. Each CDR3 protein gets one entry after TCRdb re-called the 5' RACE reads with MiXCR. The sample gives roughly 1,500,000 distinct CDR3 sequences, about 35% of which show up once; about 11% is in the top ten. This clonotype was seen many times. Its antigen is still unknown. This sequence originates from a woman aged 30 to 39 in good health. Sequenced material: blood. V usage is TRBV20-1 and J usage is TRBJ2-3; either TRBD1 or TRBD2 may fit D (5 bases each). The CDR3 loop reads CSARDDYRLRADTQYF. In nucleotides, the CDR3 is TGCAGTGCTAGAGATGACTACAGGTTACGTGCAGATACGCAGTATTTT.